This T cell receptor (beta chain) was captured in a study of cytomegalovirus exposure and HLA in healthy donors. Broader study findings: An apparent linkage of common viral pathogens to several of the most significant clusters emerged in a later analysis. After further analysis at a later stage, 15,000 to 20,000 TCR beta sequences were associated with HLA alleles at 0.05 false discovery rate. According to a later analysis, most TCR beta chains associated with CMV appeared HLA-restricted.

The CDR3 covers 13 residues. V dropped 4 bases and J dropped 8 bases, with 15 bases sitting between them. Germline V gene sequence: CDR1 SGDLS, CDR2 YYNGEE. The PCR used 60 Vbeta and 13 Jbeta primers. The table came from immunoSEQ multiplex PCR; TCRdb's copy has only in-frame clones and leaves some out. The sample holds more than 85,000 clones, 76% seen once. Of note for this clone: The target antigen is unknown.

The receptor comes from a man aged 35 to 55 in good health and CMV-seropositive. The chain carries TRBV9 and TRBJ1-2; TRBD1 might be the D (6 bases). The sample taken for sequencing was PBMCs. CDR3 in amino acids: CASSRQEAGGYTF. CDR3 DNA sequence: TGTGCCAGCAGCCGACAGGAGGCGGGCGGCTACACCTTC.